These 25 T cell receptor beta chains share one sample of origin, sequenced in a study of blood T cell repertoires in COVID-19. The repertoire was sequenced with immunoSEQ multiplex PCR; TCRdb's copy has only in-frame clones and lacks some. This table holds under 200,000 clones, 76% found once. Sequenced: peripheral blood. These receptors originate from a woman aged 80 or over with acute or convalescent COVID-19.

This sequence joins TRBV10-3 and TRBJ1-2; TRBD1 might be the D (5 bases). CDR1 and CDR2 from the germline V gene are ENHRY and SYGVKD. The V and J ends lost 6 bases and 6 bases respectively, with 17 bases between them. The CDR3 is made up of 14 amino acids. In DNA form, the CDR3 reads TGTGCCATCAGCGCGGGGTGGGGGGTAAATGGCTACACCTTC. This sequence encodes CAISAGWGVNGYTF.

This clone was found a few times. The V gene is TRBV7-9, the J gene TRBJ2-1; possibly TRBD1 for D (5 bases). V shed 0 bases and J shed 8 bases, with 8 bases lying between them. The germline V gene encodes CDR1 SEHNR and CDR2 FQNEAQ (reference sequence). The CDR3 length is 13 residues. The CDR3 loop is CASSLAGVDEQFF. CDR3 bases: TGTGCCAGCAGCTTAGCAGGGGTCGATGAGCAGTTCTTC.

The gene calls are TRBV7-2 and TRBJ1-2; TRBD1 matches at 9 bases. V lost 4 bases and J lost 8; bases outside the gene matches: 5. This CDR3 contains 13 residues. CDR1 and CDR2 (germline): SGHTA, FQGNSA. CDR3 residues: CASSSGQGGGYTF. The CDR3, as DNA: TGTGCCAGCAGCTCGGGACAGGGCGGGGGCTACACCTTC.

V usage is TRBV6-5 and J usage is TRBJ2-1; weak D call: TRBD2 (5 bases). The germline V gene has CDR1 MNHEY and CDR2 SVGAGI. This CDR3 has 14 amino acids. V lost 0 bases to trimming and J lost 11 bases, with 14 bases between them. CDR3 residues: CASSYSRGTLQQFF. Here the CDR3 DNA reads TGTGCCAGCAGTTACTCCCGGGGAACCCTGCAGCAGTTCTTC.

The CDR3 DNA reads TGTGCCAGCAGCTTGGGCCAGGGAATCGGTGAGCAGTTCTTC. It is translated as CASSLGQGIGEQFF. V is TRBV5-6 and J is TRBJ2-1; D is perhaps TRBD1 (5 bases). Germline V gene lookup returns CDR1 SGHDT and CDR2 YYEEEE. The length of the CDR3 is 14 residues. V lost 0 bases, J lost 9 bases, and 13 bases lay in between.

The chain combines TRBV6-5 with TRBJ1-1; the D gene is possibly TRBD1 (6 bases). Trimming shortened V by 6 bases and J by 1 base, and 12 bases separated the two germline ends. Germline V lookup: CDR1 MNHEY, CDR2 SVGAGI. The CDR3 runs 14 residues. The CDR3 coding sequence is TGTGCCAGCAGAGCTTACAGGGAGAACACTGAAGCTTTCTTT. Its translation: CASRAYRENTEAFF.

The CDR3 DNA sequence: TGTGCCAGCAGTCTCGGACTAGCGGGTAGTGAGACCCAGTACTTC. Encoded protein: CASSLGLAGSETQYF. The chain recombines TRBV28 with TRBJ2-5; 11 bases fit TRBD2. From germline, CDR1 is MDHEN and CDR2 SYDVKM. Germline trimming cut 5 bases from V and 5 bases from J; bases unmatched to any gene: 7. The CDR3 contains 15 residues.

The chain carries TRBV6-5 and TRBJ1-1; D may be TRBD1 (6 bases). The length of the CDR3 is 15 residues. The V and J ends lost 0 bases and 2 bases respectively, with 10 bases between them. The germline CDR1 and CDR2 sequences are MNHEY and SVGAGI. This chain's CDR3 is CASSYSPTGNTEAFF. The CDR3 DNA follows: TGTGCCAGCAGTTACTCCCCGACAGGTAACACTGAAGCTTTCTTT.

CDR3 in amino acids: CASSQGQGPYEQYF. In DNA form, the CDR3 reads TGTGCCAGCAGCCAGGGACAGGGTCCCTACGAGCAGTACTTC. The genes are TRBV6-5 and TRBJ2-7; TRBD1 agrees at 9 bases. This CDR3 is built from 14 residues. After removal of 6 bases from V and 2 bases from J, the junction contained 5 bases not matched to a gene. Germline assignment: CDR1 MNHEY and CDR2 SVGAGI.

This clone was counted between two and nine times. The V call is TRBV19, the J call TRBJ1-1, with D possibly TRBD1 on 5 matching bases. CDR3 size: 13 residues. CDR1 and CDR2 from the germline V gene are LNHDA and SQIVND (reference sequence). Trimming took off 0 bases at V and 5 bases at J, with 7 bases between the two ends. The DNA for the CDR3 is TGTGCCAGTAGTATAGAGGACACGACTGAAGCTTTCTTT. Its translation: CASSIEDTTEAFF.

The chain is built from TRBV27 and TRBJ2-1; TRBD1 matches 12 bases. V was clipped by 6 bases and J by 7 bases; unmatched bases: 10. CDR1 and CDR2 (germline): MNHEY, SMNVEV (reference sequence). The CDR3 contains 16 residues. This chain's CDR3 is CASSKEGTGGGNEQFF. The CDR3 DNA is TGTGCCAGCAGCAAAGAGGGGACAGGGGGCGGGAATGAGCAGTTCTTC.

The chain uses TRBV2 and TRBJ1-1, with D possibly being TRBD1 (6 bases). Trimming stripped 2 bases from V and 0 bases from J, with 7 bases between. The CDR3 totals 14 residues. Germline values: CDR1 SNHLY, CDR2 FYNNEI. DNA of the CDR3: TGTGCCAGCAGTGAACAGGGGTTGAACACTGAAGCTTTCTTT. Its protein is CASSEQGLNTEAFF.

The rearrangement links TRBV7-9 to TRBJ1-2, with D possibly TRBD1 on 5 matching bases. Trimming cost V 4 bases and J 6 bases, with 12 bases left between them. This CDR3 has 13 residues. From germline, CDR1 is SEHNR and CDR2 FQNEAQ (reference sequence). As DNA, the CDR3 is TGTGCCAGCAGCTCTCGGGGGAGGGATGGCTACACCTTC. It specifies CASSSRGRDGYTF.

The chain is built from TRBV6-5 and TRBJ1-3; D gene ambiguous. Germline CDR1 MNHEY, CDR2 SVGAGI. The CDR3 spans 13 residues. Trimming pared 4 bases from V and 4 bases from J, leaving 8 bases between. CDR3 region: CASSLSWGNTIYF. In nucleotides, the CDR3 is TGTGCCAGCAGTTTGAGTTGGGGAAACACCATATATTTT.

This chain uses TRBV5-1 with TRBJ1-5, with D possibly TRBD1 on 6 matching bases. In germline, CDR1 is SGHRS, CDR2 YFSETQ. V dropped 0 bases and J dropped 4 bases, with 11 bases sitting between them. CDR3 size: 15 residues. CDR3 DNA sequence: TGCGCCAGCAGCTTGGCCGGACAGTCAAATCAGCCCCAGCATTTT. Its protein is CASSLAGQSNQPQHF.

CDR3 loop: CASSQGTSGRVVTQYF. CDR3 nucleotide sequence: TGTGCCAGCAGCCAAGGGACTAGCGGGAGGGTGGTCACGCAGTATTTT. V and J are TRBV3-1 (or the pseudogene TRBV3-2) and TRBJ2-3, with 15 bases identical to TRBD2. J lost 9 bases, V lost 1 base, and 5 bases had no gene match. This CDR3 spans 16 amino acids. Germline CDR1 LGHDT, CDR2 YNNKEL (reference sequence).

J is TRBJ1-1 and V is TRBV6-5, with D possibly TRBD1 on 5 matching bases. Germline values: CDR1 MNHEY, CDR2 SVGAGI. V was shortened by 4 bases and J by 0 bases, with 9 bases between the two germline ends. This CDR3 spans 14 amino acids. The CDR3 DNA sequence: TGTGCCAGCAGTTCCGGAGGGGTGAACACTGAAGCTTTCTTT. Protein product: CASSSGGVNTEAFF.

The V call is TRBV5-1, the J call TRBJ2-7; TRBD2 agrees at 7 bases. The J segment lost 2 bases and the V segment lost 4 bases, leaving 6 bases of the junction unmatched. The CDR3 sequence is 14 residues long. In germline, CDR1 is SGHRS, CDR2 YFSETQ. CDR3 in DNA: TGCGCCAGCAGCATGGGGGGGGTAACCTACGAGCAGTACTTC. Translation: CASSMGGVTYEQYF.

The CDR3 region has the DNA TGCGCCAGCAGGGTAGCGGGGGGGAACACCGGGGAGCTGTTTTTT. It translates to CASRVAGGNTGELFF. The chain employs TRBV10-2 and TRBJ2-2; 10 nucleotides agree with TRBD2. The V and J ends lost 6 bases and 1 base, in that order; junction bases with no gene match: 2. From germline, CDR1 is WSHSY and CDR2 SAAADI. The CDR3 consists of 15 residues.

In its sample, this clone was seen a few times. V is TRBV5-1 and J is TRBJ2-5, with 7 bases aligning to TRBD2. This CDR3 has 16 amino acids. Germline V gene lookup returns CDR1 SGHRS and CDR2 YFSETQ. J was trimmed by 2 bases and V by 2 bases; bases with no gene match: 9. This chain's CDR3 is CASSFGRDYRQETQYF. The CDR3 DNA reads as TGCGCCAGCAGCTTTGGCCGGGACTACCGACAAGAGACCCAGTACTTC.

The chain has TRBV7-8 and TRBJ2-2; weak D call: TRBD1 (5 bases). The CDR3 runs to 14 residues. Trimming left V 2 bases short and J 4 bases short, with 8 bases between. CDR1 SGHVS and CDR2 FQNEAQ come from the germline V gene. DNA for the CDR3: TGTGCCAGCAGCTTAAATAGGGGCACCGGGGAGCTGTTTTTT. Its protein is CASSLNRGTGELFF.

With regard to this clone: Other DNA sequences in this specimen translate into the identical CDR3. The V gene is TRBV4-3, the J gene TRBJ2-2, with TRBD2 identical over 8 bases. V was clipped by 1 base and J by 2 bases; unmatched bases: 9. In germline, CDR1 is LGHNA, CDR2 YSLEER. This CDR3 is 18 amino acids long. The CDR3 is CASSQAASGGFNTGELFF. The CDR3 DNA reads TGCGCCAGCAGCCAAGCCGCGAGCGGGGGCTTTAACACCGGGGAGCTGTTTTTT.

This chain links TRBV20-1 with TRBJ2-7; a possible D gene is TRBD1 (6 bases). Trimming stripped 6 bases from V and 4 bases from J, with 10 bases between. CDR1 is DFQATT, CDR2 SNEGSKA, per germline (reference sequence). CDR3 length: 11 residues. CDR3 in DNA: TGCAGTGCAGGGGGTCCTTACGAGCAGTACTTC. Translating gives CSAGGPYEQYF.

The chain couples TRBV7-2 to TRBJ1-4; 7 bases are shared with TRBD1. The CDR3 runs to 16 residues. Germline values: CDR1 SGHTA, CDR2 FQGNSA. V lost 1 base, J lost 4 bases, and 6 bases stayed unmatched. CDR3 region: CASSLGQGSINEKLFF. DNA of the CDR3: TGTGCCAGCAGCTTAGGACAGGGTTCGATTAATGAAAAACTGTTTTTT.

This chain uses TRBV9 with TRBJ2-1; D unclear. The CDR3 has 14 amino acids. Germline CDR1 reads SGDLS; CDR2 reads YYNGEE. V was trimmed by 4 bases and J by 6 bases, leaving 14 bases between them. The CDR3 loop reads CASSPRPQRNEQFF. The CDR3 bases are TGTGCCAGCAGCCCCCGCCCCCAGCGCAATGAGCAGTTCTTC.